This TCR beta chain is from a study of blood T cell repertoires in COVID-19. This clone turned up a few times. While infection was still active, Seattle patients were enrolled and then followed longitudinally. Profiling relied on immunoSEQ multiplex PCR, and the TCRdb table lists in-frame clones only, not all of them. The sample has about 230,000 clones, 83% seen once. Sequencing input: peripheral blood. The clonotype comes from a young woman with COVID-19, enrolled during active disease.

CDR3 loop: CASSPWTSGRAGDTQYF. The CDR3 coding sequence is TGTGCCAGCAGTCCGTGGACTAGCGGGAGGGCCGGGGATACGCAGTATTTT. The chain couples TRBV28 to TRBJ2-3; TRBD2 matches 15 bases. Germline V gives CDR1 MDHEN, CDR2 SYDVKM. The CDR3 totals 17 residues. V was clipped by 5 bases and J by 6 bases; unmatched bases: 9.